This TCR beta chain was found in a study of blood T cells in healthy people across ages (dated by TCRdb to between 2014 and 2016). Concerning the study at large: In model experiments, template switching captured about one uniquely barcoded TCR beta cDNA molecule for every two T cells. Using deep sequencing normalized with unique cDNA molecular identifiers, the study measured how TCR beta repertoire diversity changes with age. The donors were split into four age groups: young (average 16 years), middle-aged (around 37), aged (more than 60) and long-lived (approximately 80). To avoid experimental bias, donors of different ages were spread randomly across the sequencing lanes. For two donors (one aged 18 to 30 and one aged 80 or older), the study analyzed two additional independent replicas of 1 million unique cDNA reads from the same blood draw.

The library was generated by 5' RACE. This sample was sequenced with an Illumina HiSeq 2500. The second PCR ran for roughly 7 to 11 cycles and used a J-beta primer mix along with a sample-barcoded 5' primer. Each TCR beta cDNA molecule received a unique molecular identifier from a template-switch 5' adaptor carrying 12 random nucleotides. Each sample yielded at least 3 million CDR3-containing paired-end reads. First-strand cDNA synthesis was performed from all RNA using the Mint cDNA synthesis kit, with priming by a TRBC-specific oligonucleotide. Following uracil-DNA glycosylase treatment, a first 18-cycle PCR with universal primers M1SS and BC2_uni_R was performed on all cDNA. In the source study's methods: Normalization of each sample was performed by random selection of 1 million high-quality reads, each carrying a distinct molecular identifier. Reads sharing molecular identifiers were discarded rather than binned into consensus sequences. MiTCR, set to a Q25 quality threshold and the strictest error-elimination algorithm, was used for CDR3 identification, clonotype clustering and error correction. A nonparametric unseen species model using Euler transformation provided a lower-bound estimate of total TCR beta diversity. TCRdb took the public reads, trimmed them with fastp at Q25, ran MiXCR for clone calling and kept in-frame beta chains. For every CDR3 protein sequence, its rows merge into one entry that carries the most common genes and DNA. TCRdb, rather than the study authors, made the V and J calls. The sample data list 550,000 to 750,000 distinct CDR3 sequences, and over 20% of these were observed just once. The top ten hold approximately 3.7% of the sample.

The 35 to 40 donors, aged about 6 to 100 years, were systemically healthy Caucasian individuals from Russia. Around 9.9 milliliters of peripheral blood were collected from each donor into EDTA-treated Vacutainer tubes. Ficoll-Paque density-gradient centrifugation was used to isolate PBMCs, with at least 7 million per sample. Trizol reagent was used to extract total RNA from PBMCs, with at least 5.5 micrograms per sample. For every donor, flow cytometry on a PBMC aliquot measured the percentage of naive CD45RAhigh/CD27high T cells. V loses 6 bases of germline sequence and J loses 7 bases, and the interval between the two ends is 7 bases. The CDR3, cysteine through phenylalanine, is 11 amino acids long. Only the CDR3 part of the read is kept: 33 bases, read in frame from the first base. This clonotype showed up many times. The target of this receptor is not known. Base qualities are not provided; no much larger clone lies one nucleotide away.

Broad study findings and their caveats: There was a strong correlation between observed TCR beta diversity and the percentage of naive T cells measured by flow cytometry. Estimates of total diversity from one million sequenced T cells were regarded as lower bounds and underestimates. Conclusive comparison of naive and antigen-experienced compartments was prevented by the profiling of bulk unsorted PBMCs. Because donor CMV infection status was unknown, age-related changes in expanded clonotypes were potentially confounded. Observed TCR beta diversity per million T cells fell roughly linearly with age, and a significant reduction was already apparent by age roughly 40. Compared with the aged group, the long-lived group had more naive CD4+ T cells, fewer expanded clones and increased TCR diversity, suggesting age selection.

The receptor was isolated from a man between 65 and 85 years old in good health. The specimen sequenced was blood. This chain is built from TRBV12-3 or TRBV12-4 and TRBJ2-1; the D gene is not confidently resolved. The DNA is TGTGCCAGCAGAAAAGGGAATGAGCAGTTCTTC. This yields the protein CASRKGNEQFF.